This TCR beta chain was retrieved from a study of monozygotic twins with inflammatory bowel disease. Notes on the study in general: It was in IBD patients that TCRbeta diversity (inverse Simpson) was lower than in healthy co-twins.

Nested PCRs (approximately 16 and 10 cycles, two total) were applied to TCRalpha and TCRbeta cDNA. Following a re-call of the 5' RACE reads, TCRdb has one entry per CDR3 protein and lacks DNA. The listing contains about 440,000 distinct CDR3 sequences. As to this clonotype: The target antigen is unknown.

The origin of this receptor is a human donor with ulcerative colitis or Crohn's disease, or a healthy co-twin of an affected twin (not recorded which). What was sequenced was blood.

The CDR3 loop reads CSARVGTSGSFNEQFF. The chain recombines TRBV20-1 with TRBJ2-1; as DNA is missing, the TRBD2 call by TCRdb cannot be tested. The germline gives CDR1 DFQATT, CDR2 SNEGSKA (reference sequence). The CDR3 consists of 16 residues.